This T cell receptor beta chain was retrieved from a study of T-cell memory formation after mild COVID-19. The study's findings and limits: Shrinking CD4+ clones resided mostly in CM and EM, and CD8+ ones in EMRA. SARS-CoV-2 specificity of second-wave clones peaking day 37 was unconfirmed. A subset of responding clones appeared in pre-infection memory, suggesting cross-reactive memory joined.

As concerns this clonotype: Its specificity is not known.

Barcoded TCR alpha and TCR beta cDNA libraries with UMIs came from 5'RACE using constant-segment primers. TCRdb redid the calling of the 5' RACE reads with MiXCR, one entry per CDR3 protein. Of nearly 200,000 distinct CDR3 sequences detected, about 16% appear once; the ten largest clones hold roughly 2.3%. Germline CDR1 reads SGHVS; CDR2 reads FNYEAQ. CDR3 length: 15 residues. V was trimmed by 4 bases and J by 0 bases, leaving 11 bases between them. The chain links TRBV7-6 to TRBJ2-3, with D possibly TRBD2 on 5 matching bases. The sequenced sample consisted of PBMCs or a T cell subset sorted from them (not recorded which). The origin of this receptor is an adult woman who had mild COVID-19 (a few samples of this study predate the infection). Cell type and time point are not known. The CDR3 bases are TGTGCCAGCAGCTCCGGACTCGGAAGCACAGATACGCAGTATTTT. Amino acid sequence: CASSSGLGSTDTQYF.